This T cell receptor (beta chain) was found in a study of shared T cell receptors in the human thymus. TCRdb keeps only in-frame clones here, not all; method: immunoSEQ multiplex PCR. The profile shows 700,000 or so clones, approximately 83% of them singletons. This sample also belongs to another study, concerning human thymus T cells.

This receptor was identified in a girl less than two years old with a congenital heart defect. The specimen was thymocytes.

Written as DNA, the CDR3 is TGCGCCAGCAGCTCAACGGGGACAGGGTCACTCTACGAGCAGTACTTC. Residues: CASSSTGTGSLYEQYF. The chain couples TRBV5-1 to TRBJ2-5; 9 bases map to TRBD1. The tail of the sequence fits TRBJ2-7 better, so the J call may be wrong. The CDR3 has 16 amino acids. The germline gives CDR1 SGHRS, CDR2 YFSETQ.